The clone carrying this T cell receptor (beta chain) was counted between two and nine times. The CDR3 has 14 amino acids. V lost 4 bases, J lost 3 bases, and 11 bases lay in between. CDR1 and CDR2 (germline): SGHNT, YYREEE (reference sequence). The data stem from a study of cytomegalovirus exposure and HLA in healthy donors. The study ran its PCR with 60 Vbeta and 13 Jbeta primers. The authors' processing: In a later analysis, the count reached approximately 80 million unique TCR beta chains, with about 9.9 million shared. This table comes from immunoSEQ multiplex PCR, and its TCRdb copy is limited to in-frame clones, with some not included. Clonal size and the V and J genes are those of that table, whereas D and trimming came from the DNA. The data hold roughly 100,000 clones, with around three quarters observed a single time.

V usage is TRBV5-4 and J usage is TRBJ1-3; D ambiguous. The origin of this receptor is a woman aged 40 to 49 in good health and CMV-seronegative. Sample: PBMCs. CDR3: CASSSGAFGNTIYF. CDR3 nucleotides: TGTGCCAGCAGCAGCGGAGCTTTTGGAAACACCATATATTTT.